The present entry profiles one T cell receptor (beta chain) with its context. The record originates from a study of blood T cells in healthy people across ages. The length of the CDR3 is 13 residues. CDR1 is KGHSY and CDR2 is FQNENV in the germline V gene. Trimming cost V 8 bases and J 4 bases, with 9 bases left between them. A second about 7 to 12 cycle PCR used barcoded and J-beta primers. TCRdb used MiXCR to reprocess the 5' RACE reads, holding one entry per CDR3 protein. In the table there are approximately 800,000 distinct CDR3 sequences, 55% to 75% of which are singletons. Source material: blood. The J gene is TRBJ1-6, the V gene TRBV16; no clear D. This TCR was sampled from a man aged 25-45 years in good health. In nucleotides, the CDR3 is TGTGCCAGCGGTACGGGATATAATTCACCCCTCCACTTT. Protein: CASGTGYNSPLHF. The whole variable domain, remainder taken from reference TRBV16 and TRBJ1-6, is GEEVAQTPKHLVRGEGQKAKLYCAPIKGHSYVFWYQQVLKNEFKFLISFQNENVFDETGMPKERFSAKCLPNSPCSLEIQATKLEDSAVYFCASGTGYNSPLHFGNGTRLTVT.